Presented here are 19 T cell receptor beta chains from one specimen sequenced in a study of blood T cell repertoires in COVID-19. TCRdb's copy holds only in-frame clones and misses some; the assay was immunoSEQ multiplex PCR. The sample consists of roughly 70,000 clones, around 90% of them appearing once. Sequencing used peripheral blood. Receptors originate from a human donor in a cohort sampled during active COVID-19.

The V gene is TRBV27, the J gene TRBJ2-5, with TRBD2 identical over 9 bases. Germline lookup yields CDR1 MNHEY and CDR2 SMNVEV (reference sequence). The J segment lost 5 bases and the V segment lost 5 bases, leaving 21 bases of the junction unmatched. This CDR3 spans 19 amino acids. Written as DNA, the CDR3 is TGTGCCAGCAGTCATACCCGGGGGGTAGCGGGAGTACGCCAGGAGACCCAGTACTTC. It yields the protein CASSHTRGVAGVRQETQYF.

The rearrangement joins TRBV12-5 to TRBJ2-5; 7 bases align to TRBD1. From germline, CDR1 is LGHNT and CDR2 FRNRAP. The CDR3 sequence is 13 residues long. The V segment lost 4 bases and the J segment 4 bases; nucleotides outside the gene matches: 3. Written as DNA, the CDR3 is TGTGCTAGTGGTTCACAGGGGATAGAGACCCAGTACTTC. Residues: CASGSQGIETQYF.

The rearrangement links TRBV9 to TRBJ2-3; D is uncertain. The V gene's germline CDR1 is SGDLS and CDR2 YYNGEE. The length of the CDR3 is 15 residues. V lost 0 bases to trimming and J lost 0 bases, with 8 bases between them. The CDR3 DNA reads as TGTGCCAGCAGCGTAGAAGGAGACAGCACAGATACGCAGTATTTT. The encoded protein is CASSVEGDSTDTQYF.

This CDR3 is CSVAKVDSYGYTF. CDR3 in DNA: TGCAGCGTTGCCAAAGTGGACAGTTATGGCTACACCTTC. The rearrangement links TRBV29-1 to TRBJ1-2; TRBD1 might be the D (6 bases). There are 13 residues in the CDR3. V lost 4 bases and J lost 5, with 14 bases in between. In germline, CDR1 is SQVTM, CDR2 ANQGSEA.

The V call is TRBV9, the J call TRBJ2-1; the D is unclear. The CDR3 has 12 residues. Germline V lookup: CDR1 SGDLS, CDR2 YYNGEE. Trimming shortened V by 1 base and J by 9 bases, and 8 bases separated the two germline ends. The CDR3 loop reads CASSVSSFEQFF. CDR3 DNA sequence: TGTGCCAGCAGCGTATCGAGTTTTGAGCAGTTCTTC.

This clone was found a few times. The chain links TRBV19 to TRBJ1-5; no clear D gene. The V and J ends lost 1 base and 9 bases respectively, with 7 bases between them. In germline, CDR1 is LNHDA, CDR2 SQIVND (reference sequence). There are 12 residues in the CDR3. Written as DNA, the CDR3 is TGTGCCAGTAGTATAGTTCCCGGGCCCCAGCATTTT. It specifies CASSIVPGPQHF. Supplemented by reference TRBV19 and TRBJ1-5, the full variable domain reads DGGITQSPKYLFRKEGQNVTLSCEQNLNHDAMYWYRQDPGQGLRLIYYSQIVNDFQKGDIAEGYSVSREKKESFPLTVTSAQKNPTAFYLCASSIVPGPQHFGDGTRLSIL.

V and J are TRBV5-1 and TRBJ2-3, with TRBD2 identical over 8 bases. Germline CDR1 and CDR2: SGHRS and YFSETQ. This CDR3 region has 15 residues. The junction had 6 bases not matched to a gene; V was cut back by 0 bases and J by 6 bases. CDR3 sequence (DNA): TGCGCCAGCAGCTTGGGCGGCGGGAGGTTGGATACGCAGTATTTT. Translated: CASSLGGGRLDTQYF.

This chain links TRBV5-1 with TRBJ1-1, with 7 bases matching TRBD1. Trimming cost V 4 bases and J 8 bases; bases outside gene matches: 26. The CDR3 is 19 amino acids. The germline gives CDR1 SGHRS, CDR2 YFSETQ. The CDR3 loop is CASSPLPGRQGPALKEAFF. In DNA form, the CDR3 reads TGCGCCAGCAGCCCGCTGCCTGGCCGACAGGGTCCGGCCCTAAAGGAAGCTTTCTTT. The whole variable domain, remainder taken from reference TRBV5-1 and TRBJ1-1, is KAGVTQTPRYLIKTRGQQVTLSCSPISGHRSVSWYQQTPGQGLQFLFEYFSETQRNKGNFPGRFSGRQFSNSRSEMNVSTLELGDSALYLCASSPLPGRQGPALKEAFFGQGTRLTVV.

The V gene is TRBV19, the J gene TRBJ1-5; 7 bases fit TRBD1. CDR3 length equals 14 residues. Looked up from germline, CDR1 is LNHDA and CDR2 is SQIVND (reference sequence). J gave up 5 bases and V 5 bases, and 6 bases lay outside the gene matches. CDR3 bases: TGTGCCAGTAGTGCACAGGGGTCTTATCAGCCCCAGCATTTT. Translation: CASSAQGSYQPQHF.

V usage is TRBV20-1 and J usage is TRBJ1-2; D remains unclear. CDR1 and CDR2 (germline): DFQATT, SNEGSKA (reference sequence). The CDR3 covers 8 residues. Trimming pared 7 bases from V and 8 bases from J, leaving 5 bases between. The CDR3 here is CSVQGYTF. In nucleotides, the CDR3 is TGCAGTGTACAGGGCTACACCTTC.

The chain joins TRBV9 to TRBJ1-1; D not resolved. The CDR3 has 13 amino acids. Trimming took 0 bases from V and 5 from J, leaving 8 bases between them. The V gene's germline CDR1 is SGDLS and CDR2 YYNGEE. CDR3 nucleotide sequence: TGTGCCAGCAGCGTAGAAATCGGTACTGAAGCTTTCTTT. Translating it yields CASSVEIGTEAFF.

The chain recombines TRBV10-3 with TRBJ2-3; TRBD2 agrees at 8 bases. The length of the CDR3 is 14 residues. Looked up from germline, CDR1 is ENHRY and CDR2 is SYGVKD. V lost 10 bases, J lost 3 bases, and 9 bases stayed unmatched. In nucleotides, the CDR3 is TGTGCCACCTCGGGACTAGGAGGAACAGATACGCAGTATTTT. Translated, it gives CATSGLGGTDTQYF.

For this clone: An end of the junction differs from the germline gene, which may be a read error. V is TRBV19 and J is TRBJ2-3; D perhaps matches TRBD1 (5 bases). The CDR3 spans 12 residues. Per the germline V gene, CDR1 is LNHDA and CDR2 is SQIVND (reference sequence). CDR3 region: CASSVDRDTQYF. DNA for the CDR3: TGTGCCAGTAGTGTAGACAGAGATACGCAGTATTTT.

This CDR3 reads CASSSQGGLENEKLFF. The CDR3 bases are TGTGCCAGCAGCTCCCAGGGAGGGTTGGAGAATGAAAAACTGTTTTTT. J is TRBJ1-4 and V is TRBV7-6; tentatively, D is TRBD1 (5 bases). Germline CDR1 SGHVS, CDR2 FNYEAQ. V lost 4 bases and J lost 5, with 17 bases in between. The CDR3 totals 16 residues.

This chain uses TRBV10-2 with TRBJ2-3; 8 bases align to TRBD1. The CDR3 consists of 14 residues. Losses at the gene ends were 4 bases for V and 2 bases for J; bases not matched to a gene: 2. Germline CDR1 reads WSHSY; CDR2 reads SAAADI. The CDR3 sequence is CASSGTGTTDTQYF. In DNA, the CDR3 is TGCGCCAGCAGTGGGACAGGGACCACAGATACGCAGTATTTT.

This chain joins TRBV29-1 and TRBJ2-7; D call uncertain. There are 11 residues in the CDR3. CDR1 and CDR2 from the germline V gene are SQVTM and ANQGSEA. With 4 bases removed from V and 1 base from J, the gap between germline ends came to 5 bases. DNA of the CDR3: TGCAGCGTTGGAGTTTCCTACGAGCAGTACTTC. Translation: CSVGVSYEQYF.

The gene calls are TRBV27 and TRBJ2-2, with 8 nucleotides matching TRBD1. This CDR3 is 17 amino acids long. After removal of 5 bases from V and 5 bases from J, the junction contained 13 bases not matched to a gene. Germline V CDR1 and CDR2: MNHEY, SMNVEV (reference sequence). DNA of the CDR3: TGTGCCAGCAGTCCAGGACTGGACAGGGCCACAACCGGGGAGCTGTTTTTT. This gives the protein CASSPGLDRATTGELFF.

This chain joins TRBV19 and TRBJ1-1; tentatively, D is TRBD1 (5 bases). This CDR3 region has 14 residues. Germline V gene lookup returns CDR1 LNHDA and CDR2 SQIVND (reference sequence). V was trimmed by 7 bases and J by 5 bases, leaving 17 bases between them. The CDR3, as DNA: TGTGCCAGTATCCCGGGGGGGGAATGGACTGAAGCTTTCTTT. It specifies CASIPGGEWTEAFF.

This clone was picked up a small number of times. The chain recombines TRBV4-2 with TRBJ2-1, with D uncertain. Germline V gene lookup returns CDR1 LGHNA and CDR2 YNFKEQ. With 0 bases removed from V and 15 bases from J, the gap between germline ends came to 15 bases. The CDR3 contains 13 residues. This CDR3 reads CASSQDSFQAPFF. The DNA of the CDR3 is TGTGCCAGCAGCCAAGATAGTTTCCAAGCCCCGTTCTTC.